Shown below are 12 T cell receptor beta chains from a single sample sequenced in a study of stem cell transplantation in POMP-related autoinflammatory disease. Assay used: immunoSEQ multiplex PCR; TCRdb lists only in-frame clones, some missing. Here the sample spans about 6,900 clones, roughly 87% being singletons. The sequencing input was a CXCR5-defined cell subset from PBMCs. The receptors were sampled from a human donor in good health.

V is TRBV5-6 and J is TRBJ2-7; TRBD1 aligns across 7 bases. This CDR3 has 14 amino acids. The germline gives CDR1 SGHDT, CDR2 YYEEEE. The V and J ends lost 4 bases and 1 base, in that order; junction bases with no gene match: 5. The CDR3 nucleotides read TGTGCCAGCAGCCCAGACAGGGCATCCTACGAGCAGTACTTC. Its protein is CASSPDRASYEQYF.

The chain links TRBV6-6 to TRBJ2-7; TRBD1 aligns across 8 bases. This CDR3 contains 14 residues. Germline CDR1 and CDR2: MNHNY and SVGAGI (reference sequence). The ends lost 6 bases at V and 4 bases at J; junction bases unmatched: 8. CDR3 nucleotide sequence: TGTGCCAGCAGGCCAGGGGGCGCGAGGTACGAGCAGTACTTC. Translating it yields CASRPGGARYEQYF.

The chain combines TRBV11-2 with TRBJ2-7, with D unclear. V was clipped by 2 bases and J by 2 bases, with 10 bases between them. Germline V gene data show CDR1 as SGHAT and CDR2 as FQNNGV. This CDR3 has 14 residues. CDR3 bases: TGTGCCAGCAGCTTAACGGACGGCACCTACGAGCAGTACTTC. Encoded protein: CASSLTDGTYEQYF.

The CDR3 sequence is CASSLAGGTDTQYF. CDR3 coding DNA: TGCGCCAGCAGCTTGGCCGGGGGGACAGATACGCAGTATTTT. The chain employs TRBV5-1 and TRBJ2-3; 7 bases match TRBD2. Germline loops: CDR1 SGHRS, CDR2 YFSETQ. CDR3 size: 14 residues. The junction had 1 base not matched to a gene; V was cut back by 0 bases and J by 3 bases.

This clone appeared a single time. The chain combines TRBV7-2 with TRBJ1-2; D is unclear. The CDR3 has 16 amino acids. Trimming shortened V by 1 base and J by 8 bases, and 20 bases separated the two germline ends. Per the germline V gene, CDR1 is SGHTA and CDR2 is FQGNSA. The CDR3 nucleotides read TGTGCCAGCAGCTTAGATTTCCGGGGAGGAAGGTTAGGCTACACCTTC. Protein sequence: CASSLDFRGGRLGYTF.

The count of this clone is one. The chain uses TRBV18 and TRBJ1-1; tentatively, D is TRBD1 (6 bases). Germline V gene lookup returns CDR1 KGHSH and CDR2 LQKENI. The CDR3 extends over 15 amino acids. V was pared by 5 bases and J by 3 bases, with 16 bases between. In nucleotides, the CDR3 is TGTGCCAGCTCAGAGTTTGGTAGGACAGACACTGAAGCTTTCTTT. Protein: CASSEFGRTDTEAFF.

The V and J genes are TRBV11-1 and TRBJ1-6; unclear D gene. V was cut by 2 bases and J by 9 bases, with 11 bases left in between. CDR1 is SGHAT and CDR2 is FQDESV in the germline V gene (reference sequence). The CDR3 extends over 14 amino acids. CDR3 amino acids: CASSLLGAGSPLHF. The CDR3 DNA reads TGTGCCAGCAGCTTACTGGGAGCGGGTTCACCCCTCCACTTT.

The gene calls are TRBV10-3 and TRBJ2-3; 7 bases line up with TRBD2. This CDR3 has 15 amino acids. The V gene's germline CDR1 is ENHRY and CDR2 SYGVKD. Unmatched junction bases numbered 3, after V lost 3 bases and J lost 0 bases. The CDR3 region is CAISDSGRSTDTQYF. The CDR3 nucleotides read TGTGCCATCAGTGATAGCGGGCGCAGCACAGATACGCAGTATTTT.

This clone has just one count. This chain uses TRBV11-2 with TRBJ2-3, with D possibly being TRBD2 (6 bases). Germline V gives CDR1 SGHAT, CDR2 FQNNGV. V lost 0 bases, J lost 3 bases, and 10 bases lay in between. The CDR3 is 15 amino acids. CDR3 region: CASSLERGKTDTQYF. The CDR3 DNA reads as TGTGCCAGCAGCTTAGAACGGGGGAAGACAGATACGCAGTATTTT.

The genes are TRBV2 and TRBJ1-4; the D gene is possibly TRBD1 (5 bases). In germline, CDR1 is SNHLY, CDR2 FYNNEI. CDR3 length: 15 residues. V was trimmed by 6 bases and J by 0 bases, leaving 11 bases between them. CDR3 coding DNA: TGTGCCAGCAGCAGGGACGGAGCAACTAATGAAAAACTGTTTTTT. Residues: CASSRDGATNEKLFF.

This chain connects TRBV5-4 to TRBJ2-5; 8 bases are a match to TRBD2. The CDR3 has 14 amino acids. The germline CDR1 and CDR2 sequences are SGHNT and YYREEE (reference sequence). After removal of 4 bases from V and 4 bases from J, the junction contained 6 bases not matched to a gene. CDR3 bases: TGTGCCAGCAGCCCCGTCGGGGGGGCAGAGACCCAGTACTTC. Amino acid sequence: CASSPVGGAETQYF.

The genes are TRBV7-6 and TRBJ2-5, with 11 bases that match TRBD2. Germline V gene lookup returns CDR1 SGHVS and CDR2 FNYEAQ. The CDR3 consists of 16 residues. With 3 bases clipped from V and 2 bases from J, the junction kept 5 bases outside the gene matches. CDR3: CASSFLTSGEQETQYF. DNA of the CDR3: TGTGCCAGCAGCTTTTTGACTAGCGGGGAACAAGAGACCCAGTACTTC.